Here is one T cell receptor beta chain with its context. Its antigen is still unknown. PCR amplification relied on 60 Vbeta primers (plus 13 Jbeta primers). Clones were sequenced by immunoSEQ multiplex PCR, and TCRdb holds only the in-frame ones, with some missing. The data contain tens of thousands of clones, 80% of them singletons. Germline V CDR1 and CDR2: SNHLY, FYNNEI. The CDR3 has 16 amino acids. V was trimmed by 2 bases and J by 0 bases, leaving 13 bases between them. The data originate from a study of cytomegalovirus exposure and HLA in healthy donors. Overall study: Earlier findings included more than 95 million unique TCR beta sequences obtained from about 180 million T cells. Counted in an early data release were tens of millions of unique TCRs from HLA-typed donors. Overall study findings and caveats: Available immune exposure information was restricted to CMV serostatus only. Three CMV-associated chains proved CMV antigen-specific in vitro.

The receptor was isolated from a young man in good health and CMV-seronegative. V gene TRBV2 combines with J gene TRBJ1-1; no reliable D call. Sequenced input: PBMCs. The CDR3 loop is CASSELPAGLNTEAFF. The CDR3 DNA follows: TGTGCCAGCAGTGAACTCCCGGCAGGCCTGAACACTGAAGCTTTCTTT.